This T cell receptor beta chain was obtained from a study of blood T cell repertoires in COVID-19. The overall study: The study drew acute and convalescent COVID-19 samples from the United States, Italy and Spain. Sample material is recorded as cDNA or gDNA derived from T cells, B-cell-depleted T cells, or PBMCs.

As handled by the study authors: For nucleated cells, counts were estimated from reference gene primer amplification. Libraries were prepared by immunoSEQ multiplex PCR; TCRdb keeps only in-frame clonotypes and omits some of them. From that table come the V and J calls and clone size; the DNA was used to work out D and trimming. The sample consists of around 64,000 clones, roughly 93% of them appearing once. The germline gives CDR1 SGHVS, CDR2 FNYEAQ. This CDR3 is built from 16 residues. Deletions cut 5 bases from V and 0 bases from J, with 14 bases between. The sample was peripheral blood. The TCR was taken from a human donor in a cohort sampled during active COVID-19. The chain recombines TRBV7-6 with TRBJ1-3, with a possible D match to TRBD1 (5 bases). The CDR3 region has the DNA TGTGCCAGCAGCCGGAGGTCGGGGGACTCTGGAAACACCATATATTTT. It is translated as CASSRRSGDSGNTIYF. Complete variable domain (other parts from reference TRBV7-6 and TRBJ1-3): GAGVSQSPRYKVTKRGQDVALRCDPISGHVSLYWYRQALGQGPEFLTYFNYEAQQDKSGLPNDRFSAERPEGSISTLTIQRTEQRDSAMYRCASSRRSGDSGNTIYFGEGSWLTVV.